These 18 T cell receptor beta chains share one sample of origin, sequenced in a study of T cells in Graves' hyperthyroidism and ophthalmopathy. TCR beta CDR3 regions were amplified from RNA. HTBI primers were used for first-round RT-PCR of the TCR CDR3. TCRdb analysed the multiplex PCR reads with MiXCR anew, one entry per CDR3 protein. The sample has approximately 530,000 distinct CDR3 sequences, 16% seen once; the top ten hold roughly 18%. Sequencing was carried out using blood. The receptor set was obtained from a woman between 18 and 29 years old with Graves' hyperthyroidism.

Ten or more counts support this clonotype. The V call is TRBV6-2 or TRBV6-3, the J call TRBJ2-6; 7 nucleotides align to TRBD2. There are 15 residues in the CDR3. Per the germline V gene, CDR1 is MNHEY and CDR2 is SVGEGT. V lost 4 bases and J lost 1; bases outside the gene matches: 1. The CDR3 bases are TGTGCCAGCAGTTGGCGGGGGTCTGGGGCCAACGTCCTGACTTTC. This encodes CASSWRGSGANVLTF.

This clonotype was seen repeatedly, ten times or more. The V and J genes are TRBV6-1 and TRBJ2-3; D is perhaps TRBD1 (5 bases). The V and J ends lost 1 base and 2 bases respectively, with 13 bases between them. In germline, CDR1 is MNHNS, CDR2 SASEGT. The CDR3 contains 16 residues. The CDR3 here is CASSEGGSSHTDTQYF. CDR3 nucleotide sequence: TGTGCCAGCAGTGAAGGGGGCTCCTCCCACACAGATACGCAGTATTTT.

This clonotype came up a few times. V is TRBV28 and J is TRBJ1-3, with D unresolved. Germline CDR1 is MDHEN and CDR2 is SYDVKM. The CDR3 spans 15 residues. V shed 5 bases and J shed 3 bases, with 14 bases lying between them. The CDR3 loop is CASSPSGYSGNTIYF. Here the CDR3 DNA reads TGTGCCAGCAGTCCCTCCGGTTACAGTGGAAACACCATATATTTT. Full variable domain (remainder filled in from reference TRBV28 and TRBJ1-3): DVKVTQSSRYLVKRTGEKVFLECVQDMDHENMFWYRQDPGLGLRLIYFSYDVKMKEKGDIPEGYSVSREKKERFSLILESASTNQTSMYLCASSPSGYSGNTIYFGEGSWLTVV.

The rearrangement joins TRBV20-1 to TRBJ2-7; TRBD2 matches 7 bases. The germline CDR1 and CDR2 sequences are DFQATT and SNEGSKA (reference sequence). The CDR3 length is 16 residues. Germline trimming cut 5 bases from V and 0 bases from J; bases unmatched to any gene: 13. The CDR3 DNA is TGCAGTGCTCGGAAGCGGGACCCTTCCGACTCCTACGAGCAGTACTTC. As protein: CSARKRDPSDSYEQYF.

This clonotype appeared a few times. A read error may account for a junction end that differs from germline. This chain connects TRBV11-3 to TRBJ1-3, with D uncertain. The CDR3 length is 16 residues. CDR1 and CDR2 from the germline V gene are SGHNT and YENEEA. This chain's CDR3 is CASSIASGSTGNAIYF. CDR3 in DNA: TGTGCCAGCAGTATAGCGTCCGGCAGTACTGGAAACGCCATATATTTT.

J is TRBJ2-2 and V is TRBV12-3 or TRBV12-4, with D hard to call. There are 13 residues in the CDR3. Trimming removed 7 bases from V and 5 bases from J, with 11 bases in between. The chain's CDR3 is CASTTTETGELFF. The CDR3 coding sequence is TGTGCCAGCACCACCACAGAAACCGGGGAGCTGTTTTTT.

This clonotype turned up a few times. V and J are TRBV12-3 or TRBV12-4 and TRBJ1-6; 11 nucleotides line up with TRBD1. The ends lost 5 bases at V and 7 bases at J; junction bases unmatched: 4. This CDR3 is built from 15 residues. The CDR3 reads CASSPGQGGNSPLHF. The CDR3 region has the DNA TGTGCCAGCAGTCCGGGACAGGGGGGGAATTCACCCCTCCACTTT.

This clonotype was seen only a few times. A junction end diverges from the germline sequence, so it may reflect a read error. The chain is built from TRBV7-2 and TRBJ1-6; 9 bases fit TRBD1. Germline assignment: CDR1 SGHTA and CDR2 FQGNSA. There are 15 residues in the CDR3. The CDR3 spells CASSTWTGENSPPHF. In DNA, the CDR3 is TGTGCCAGCAGCACTTGGACAGGGGAAAATTCACCCCCCCACTTT.

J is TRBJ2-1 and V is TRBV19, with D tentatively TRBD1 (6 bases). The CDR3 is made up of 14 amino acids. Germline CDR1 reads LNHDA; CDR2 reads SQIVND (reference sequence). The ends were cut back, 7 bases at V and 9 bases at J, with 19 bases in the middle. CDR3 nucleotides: TGTGCCAGTATCCCGAGTATGGTAGGGGGTGAGCAGTTCTTC. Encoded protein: CASIPSMVGGEQFF.

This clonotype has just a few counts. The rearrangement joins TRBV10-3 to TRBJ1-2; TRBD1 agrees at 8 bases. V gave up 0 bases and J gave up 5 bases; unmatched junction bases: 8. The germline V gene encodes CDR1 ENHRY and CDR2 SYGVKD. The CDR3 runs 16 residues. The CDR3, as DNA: TGTGCCATCAGTGAGTCGACGGACAGGGATTCTTATGGCTACACCTTC. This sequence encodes CAISESTDRDSYGYTF.

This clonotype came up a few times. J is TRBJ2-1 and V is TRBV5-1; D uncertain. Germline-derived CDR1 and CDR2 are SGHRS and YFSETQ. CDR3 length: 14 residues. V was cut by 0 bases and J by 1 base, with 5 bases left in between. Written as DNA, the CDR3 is TGCGCCAGCAGCTTGGGGGTTTCCTACAATGAGCAGTTCTTC. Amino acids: CASSLGVSYNEQFF.

This chain's CDR3 is CASSTILPYGYTF. The CDR3 DNA reads as TGCGCCAGCAGTACAATACTGCCGTATGGCTACACCTTC. This rearrangement joins TRBV4-1 to TRBJ1-2; D unclear. Trimming pared 6 bases from V and 5 bases from J, leaving 13 bases between. The CDR3 spans 13 residues. The V gene's germline CDR1 is MGHRA and CDR2 YSYEKL.

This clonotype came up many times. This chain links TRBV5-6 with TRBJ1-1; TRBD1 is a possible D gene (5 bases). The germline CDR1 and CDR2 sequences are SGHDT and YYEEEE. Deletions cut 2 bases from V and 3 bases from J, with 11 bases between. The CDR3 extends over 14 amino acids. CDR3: CASSFGQQDTEAFF. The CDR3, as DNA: TGTGCCAGCAGCTTTGGACAACAGGACACTGAAGCTTTCTTT.

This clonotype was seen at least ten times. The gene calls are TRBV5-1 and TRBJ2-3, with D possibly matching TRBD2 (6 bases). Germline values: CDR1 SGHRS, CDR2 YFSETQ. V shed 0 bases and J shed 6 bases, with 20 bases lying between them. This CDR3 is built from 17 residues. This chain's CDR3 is CASSLVSSSEARDTQYF. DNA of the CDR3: TGCGCCAGCAGCTTGGTTAGTTCTAGCGAGGCGAGGGATACGCAGTATTTT.

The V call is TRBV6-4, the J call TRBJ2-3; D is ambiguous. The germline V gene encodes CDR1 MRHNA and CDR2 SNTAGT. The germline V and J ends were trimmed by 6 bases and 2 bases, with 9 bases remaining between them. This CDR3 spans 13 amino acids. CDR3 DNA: TGTGCCAGCAGAAAGGATAACACAGATACGCAGTATTTT. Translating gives CASRKDNTDTQYF.

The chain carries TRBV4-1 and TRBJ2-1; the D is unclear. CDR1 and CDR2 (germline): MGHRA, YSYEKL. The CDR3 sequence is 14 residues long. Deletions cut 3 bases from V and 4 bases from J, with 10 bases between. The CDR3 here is CASSHSDPYNEQFF. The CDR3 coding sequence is TGCGCCAGCAGCCATTCCGACCCTTACAATGAGCAGTTCTTC.

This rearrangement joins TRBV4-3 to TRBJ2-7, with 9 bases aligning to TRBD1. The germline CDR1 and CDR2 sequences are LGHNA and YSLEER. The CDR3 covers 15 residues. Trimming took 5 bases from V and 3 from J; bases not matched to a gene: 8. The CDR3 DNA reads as TGCGCCAGCAGCAAAACGGGACAGGGAAACTACGAGCAGTACTTC. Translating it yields CASSKTGQGNYEQYF.

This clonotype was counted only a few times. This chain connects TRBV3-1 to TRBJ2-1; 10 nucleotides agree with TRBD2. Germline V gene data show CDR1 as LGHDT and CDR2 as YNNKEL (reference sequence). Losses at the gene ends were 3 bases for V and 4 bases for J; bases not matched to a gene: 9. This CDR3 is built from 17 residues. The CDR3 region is CASSHEGSSGGYNEQFF. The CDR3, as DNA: TGTGCCAGCAGCCATGAAGGTTCTAGCGGGGGATACAATGAGCAGTTCTTC.